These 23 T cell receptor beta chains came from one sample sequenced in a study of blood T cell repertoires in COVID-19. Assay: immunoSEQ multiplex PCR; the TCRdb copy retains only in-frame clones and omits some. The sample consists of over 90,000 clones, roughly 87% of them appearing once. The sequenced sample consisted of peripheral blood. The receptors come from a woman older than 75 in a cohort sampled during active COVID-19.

The CDR3 nucleotides read TGTGCCAGCAGTGCCCTTTCGGGACTAAATTCCTACGAGCAGTACTTC. Its translation is CASSALSGLNSYEQYF. The chain has TRBV6-1 and TRBJ2-7; 7 bases fit TRBD2. The CDR3 consists of 16 residues. V lost 4 bases, J lost 1 base, and 10 bases stayed unmatched. Germline CDR1 MNHNS, CDR2 SASEGT.

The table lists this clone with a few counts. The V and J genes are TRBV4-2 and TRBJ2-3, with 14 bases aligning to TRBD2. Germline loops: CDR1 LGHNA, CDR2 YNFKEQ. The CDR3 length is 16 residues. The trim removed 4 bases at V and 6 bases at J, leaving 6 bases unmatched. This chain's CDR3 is CASSRGLAGALDTQYF. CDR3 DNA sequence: TGTGCCAGCAGCCGGGGACTAGCGGGGGCGCTGGATACGCAGTATTTT.

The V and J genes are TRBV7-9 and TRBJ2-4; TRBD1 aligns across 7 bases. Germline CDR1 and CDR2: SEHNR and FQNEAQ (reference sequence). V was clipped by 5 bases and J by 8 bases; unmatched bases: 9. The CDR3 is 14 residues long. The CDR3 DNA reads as TGTGCCAGCAGCCGAACAGGGGTAATGGACATTCAGTACTTC. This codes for CASSRTGVMDIQYF.

CDR3 protein: CAIGAGGADTQYF. In DNA form, the CDR3 reads TGTGCCATCGGAGCGGGGGGGGCAGATACGCAGTATTTT. The chain joins TRBV10-3 to TRBJ2-3; 10 bases align to TRBD2. In germline, CDR1 is ENHRY, CDR2 SYGVKD. V was pared by 8 bases and J by 4 bases, with 3 bases of the junction left unmatched. This CDR3 region has 13 residues.

Here the CDR3 DNA reads TGCGCCAGCAGCGCCCAGGCACAGGGGAACACTGAAGCTTTCTTT. This encodes CASSAQAQGNTEAFF. The chain couples TRBV5-1 to TRBJ1-1; TRBD1 is a possible D gene (6 bases). CDR3 size: 15 residues. Trimming left V 4 bases short and J 1 base short, with 14 bases between. In germline, CDR1 is SGHRS, CDR2 YFSETQ.

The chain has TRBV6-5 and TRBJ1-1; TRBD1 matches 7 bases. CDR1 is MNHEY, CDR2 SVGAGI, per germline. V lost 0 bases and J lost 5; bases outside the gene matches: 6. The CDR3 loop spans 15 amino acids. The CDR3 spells CASSYSGRTGTEAFF. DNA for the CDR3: TGTGCCAGCAGTTACTCCGGGCGGACAGGTACTGAAGCTTTCTTT.

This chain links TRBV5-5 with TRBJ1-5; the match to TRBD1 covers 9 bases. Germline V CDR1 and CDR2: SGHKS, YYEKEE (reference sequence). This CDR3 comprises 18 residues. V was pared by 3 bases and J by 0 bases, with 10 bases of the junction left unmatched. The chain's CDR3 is CASSSRDRVIDSNQPQHF. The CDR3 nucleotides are TGTGCCAGCAGCTCCCGGGACAGGGTAATTGATAGCAATCAGCCCCAGCATTTT.

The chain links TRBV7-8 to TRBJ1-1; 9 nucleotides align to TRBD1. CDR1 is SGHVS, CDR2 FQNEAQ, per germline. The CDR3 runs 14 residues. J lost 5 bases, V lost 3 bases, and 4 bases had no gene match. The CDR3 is CASSLYRGRTEAFF. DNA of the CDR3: TGTGCCAGCAGCTTGTACAGGGGGCGGACTGAAGCTTTCTTT.

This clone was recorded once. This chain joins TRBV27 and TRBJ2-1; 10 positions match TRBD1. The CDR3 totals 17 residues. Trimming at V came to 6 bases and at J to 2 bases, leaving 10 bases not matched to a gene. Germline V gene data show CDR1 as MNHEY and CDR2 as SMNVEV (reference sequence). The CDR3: CASSSHRDRGTYNEQFF. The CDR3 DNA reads TGTGCCAGCAGCTCACACCGGGACAGGGGAACCTACAATGAGCAGTTCTTC.

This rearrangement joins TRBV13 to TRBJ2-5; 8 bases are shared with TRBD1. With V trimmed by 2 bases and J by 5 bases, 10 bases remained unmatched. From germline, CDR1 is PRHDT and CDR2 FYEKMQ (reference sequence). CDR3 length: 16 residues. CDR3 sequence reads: CASSLKFRTGRETQYF. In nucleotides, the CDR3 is TGTGCCAGCAGCTTAAAGTTCCGGACAGGGAGGGAGACCCAGTACTTC.

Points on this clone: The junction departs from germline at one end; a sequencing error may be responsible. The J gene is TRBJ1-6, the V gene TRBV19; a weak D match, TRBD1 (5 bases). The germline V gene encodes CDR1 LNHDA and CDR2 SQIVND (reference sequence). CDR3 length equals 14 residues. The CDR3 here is CACRGGGDNSPLHF. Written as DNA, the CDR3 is TGTGCCTGTAGGGGCGGGGGTGATAATTCACCCCTCCACTTT.

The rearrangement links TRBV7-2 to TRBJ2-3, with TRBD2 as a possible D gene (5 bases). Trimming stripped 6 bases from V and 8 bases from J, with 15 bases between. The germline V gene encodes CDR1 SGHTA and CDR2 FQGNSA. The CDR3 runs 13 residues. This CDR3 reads CASSSDGIGTQYF. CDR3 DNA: TGTGCCAGCAGTTCAGACGGGATTGGTACGCAGTATTTT.

DNA for the CDR3: TGTGCCAGCAGTACCGTAACGGTGAATGAGCAGTTCTTC. Its protein product is CASSTVTVNEQFF. This sequence joins TRBV6-5 and TRBJ2-1, with D unresolved. Trimming stripped 5 bases from V and 7 bases from J, with 12 bases between. Germline CDR1 reads MNHEY; CDR2 reads SVGAGI. The CDR3 runs to 13 residues.

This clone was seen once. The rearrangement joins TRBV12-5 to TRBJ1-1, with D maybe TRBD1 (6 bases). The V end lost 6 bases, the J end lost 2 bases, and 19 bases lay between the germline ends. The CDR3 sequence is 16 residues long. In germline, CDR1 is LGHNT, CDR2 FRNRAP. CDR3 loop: CASGPSGGGFNTEAFF. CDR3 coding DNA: TGTGCTAGTGGCCCCTCGGGGGGGGGCTTTAACACTGAAGCTTTCTTT.

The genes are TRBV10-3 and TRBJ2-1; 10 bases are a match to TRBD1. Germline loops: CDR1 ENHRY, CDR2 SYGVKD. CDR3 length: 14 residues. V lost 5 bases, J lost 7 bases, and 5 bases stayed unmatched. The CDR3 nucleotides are TGTGCCATCAGTCCGGGACAGGGGCTAAATGAGCAGTTCTTC. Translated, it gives CAISPGQGLNEQFF.

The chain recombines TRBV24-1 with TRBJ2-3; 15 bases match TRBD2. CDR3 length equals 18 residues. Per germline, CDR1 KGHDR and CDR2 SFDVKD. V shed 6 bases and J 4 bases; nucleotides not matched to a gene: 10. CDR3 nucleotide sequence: TGTGCCACCAGTCGTGGACTAGCGGGAGGGGGTAGCCCAGATACGCAGTATTTT. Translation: CATSRGLAGGGSPDTQYF.

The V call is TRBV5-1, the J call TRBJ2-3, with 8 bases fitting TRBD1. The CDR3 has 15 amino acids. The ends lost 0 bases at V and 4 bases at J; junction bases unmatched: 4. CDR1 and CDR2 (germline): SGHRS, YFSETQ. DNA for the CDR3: TGCGCCAGCAGCTTGGCAGCAGGGGGCTCAGATACGCAGTATTTT. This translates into CASSLAAGGSDTQYF.

CDR3 nucleotide sequence: TGTGCCAGCAGTTTATCCAGGGGGTACGAGCAGTACTTC. Amino acid sequence: CASSLSRGYEQYF. This chain links TRBV27 with TRBJ2-7; 7 positions agree with TRBD1. CDR1 and CDR2 (germline): MNHEY, SMNVEV (reference sequence). This CDR3 is built from 13 residues. J was trimmed by 4 bases and V by 0 bases; bases with no gene match: 0.

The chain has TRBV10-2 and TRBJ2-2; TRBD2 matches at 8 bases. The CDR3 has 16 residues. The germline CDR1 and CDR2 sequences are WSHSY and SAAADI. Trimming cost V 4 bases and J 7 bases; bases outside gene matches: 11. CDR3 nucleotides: TGCGCCAGCAGTGGGGGACTAGATAGTAGTATCGGGGAGCTGTTTTTT. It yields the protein CASSGGLDSSIGELFF.

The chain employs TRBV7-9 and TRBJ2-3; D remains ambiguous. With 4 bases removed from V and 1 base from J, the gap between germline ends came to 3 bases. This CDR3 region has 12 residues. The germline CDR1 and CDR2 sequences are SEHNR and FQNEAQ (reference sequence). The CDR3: CASSSGTDTQYF. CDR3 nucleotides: TGTGCCAGCAGCTCAGGCACAGATACGCAGTATTTT.

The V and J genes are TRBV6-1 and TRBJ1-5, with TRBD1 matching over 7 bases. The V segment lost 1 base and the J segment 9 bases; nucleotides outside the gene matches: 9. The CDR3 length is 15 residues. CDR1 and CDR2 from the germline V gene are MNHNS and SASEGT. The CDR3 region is CASSEGIAGGRPQHF. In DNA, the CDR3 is TGTGCCAGCAGTGAAGGAATAGCAGGGGGGAGGCCCCAGCATTTT.

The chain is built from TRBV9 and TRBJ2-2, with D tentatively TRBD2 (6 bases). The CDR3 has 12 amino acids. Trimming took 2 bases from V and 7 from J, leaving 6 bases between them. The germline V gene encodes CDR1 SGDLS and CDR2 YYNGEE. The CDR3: CASSVGGGELFF. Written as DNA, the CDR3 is TGTGCCAGCAGCGTGGGAGGCGGGGAGCTGTTTTTT.

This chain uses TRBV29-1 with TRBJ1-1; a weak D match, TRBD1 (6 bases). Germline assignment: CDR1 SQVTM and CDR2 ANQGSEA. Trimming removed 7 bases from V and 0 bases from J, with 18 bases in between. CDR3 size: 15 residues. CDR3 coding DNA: TGCAGCGGCGGGGGGGCACTCGCGATGAACACTGAAGCTTTCTTT. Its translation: CSGGGALAMNTEAFF.